The 18 T cell receptor beta chains listed next were all sequenced from one sample in a study of cytomegalovirus exposure and HLA in healthy donors. The PCR had 60 Vbeta and 13 Jbeta primers. Profiling relied on immunoSEQ multiplex PCR, and the TCRdb table lists in-frame clones only, not all of them. The table records about 140,000 clones, 76% of them present only once. Sequenced: PBMCs. These receptors were taken from a man in his forties in good health and CMV-seronegative.

The chain carries TRBV6-6 and TRBJ2-7; D gene uncertain. This CDR3 is 14 amino acids long. V gave up 6 bases and J gave up 5 bases, with 17 bases separating them. CDR1 and CDR2 (germline): MNHNY, SVGAGI (reference sequence). This chain's CDR3 is CASRAGGTRDEQYF. The CDR3 nucleotides are TGTGCCAGCAGGGCTGGCGGCACCCGGGACGAGCAGTACTTC.

The CDR3 loop reads CAWRATNEKLFF. The DNA for the CDR3 is TGTGCCTGGAGGGCTACTAATGAAAAACTGTTTTTT. The V and J genes are TRBV30 and TRBJ1-4, with unresolved D. V was trimmed by 3 bases and J by 2 bases, leaving 4 bases between them. The CDR3 sequence is 12 residues long. CDR1 and CDR2 from the germline V gene are GTSNPN and SVGIG (reference sequence). Drawing the rest from reference TRBV30 and TRBJ1-4, the complete variable domain is SQTIHQWPATLVQPVGSPLSLECTVEGTSNPNLYWYRQAAGRGLQLLFYSVGIGQISSEVPQNLSASRPQDRQFILSSKKLLLSDSGFYLCAWRATNEKLFFGSGTQLSVL.

V usage is TRBV18 and J usage is TRBJ2-5, with 9 positions matching TRBD1. The germline gives CDR1 KGHSH, CDR2 LQKENI. The length of the CDR3 is 14 residues. Germline trimming cut 3 bases from V and 3 bases from J; bases unmatched to any gene: 2. The DNA for the CDR3 is TGTGCCAGCTCACCGCGGACAGGGGAAGAGACCCAGTACTTC. Protein sequence: CASSPRTGEETQYF. The full variable domain, rest sourced from reference TRBV18 and TRBJ2-5, is NAGVMQNPRHLVRRRGQEARLRCSPMKGHSHVYWYRQLPEEGLKFMVYLQKENIIDESGMPKERFSAEFPKEGPSILRIQQVVRGDSAAYFCASSPRTGEETQYFGPGTRLLVL.

There are a few counts of this clone. The genes are TRBV28 and TRBJ1-1; D gene uncertain. V was shortened by 2 bases and J by 5 bases, with 15 bases between the two germline ends. Germline CDR1 MDHEN, CDR2 SYDVKM. The CDR3 runs 15 residues. DNA of the CDR3: TGTGCCAGCAGTTTAGTGCCGCTTACCCTAACTGAAGCTTTCTTT. It encodes CASSLVPLTLTEAFF.

V gene TRBV7-9 combines with J gene TRBJ2-2; 8 bases are shared with TRBD2. The V and J ends lost 5 bases and 2 bases, in that order; junction bases with no gene match: 7. The CDR3 has 16 amino acids. CDR1 and CDR2 (germline): SEHNR, FQNEAQ (reference sequence). CDR3 sequence (DNA): TGTGCCAGCAGCCTACCACTAGCGGATAACACCGGGGAGCTGTTTTTT. It specifies CASSLPLADNTGELFF.

J is TRBJ2-7 and V is TRBV10-3; no definite D call. This CDR3 is 14 amino acids long. Germline V lookup: CDR1 ENHRY, CDR2 SYGVKD. V was cut by 2 bases and J by 3 bases, with 11 bases left in between. The CDR3 nucleotides are TGTGCCATCAGTGAGCCCTACGCCGTCTACGAGCAGTACTTC. It is translated as CAISEPYAVYEQYF.

The chain couples TRBV4-3 to TRBJ2-7; TRBD1 matches 8 bases. The CDR3 sequence is 16 residues long. Germline V CDR1 and CDR2: LGHNA, YSLEER. The junction had 9 bases not matched to a gene; V was cut back by 0 bases and J by 5 bases. The CDR3 sequence is CASSQDWGTGAHEQYF. The CDR3 DNA follows: TGCGCCAGCAGCCAAGATTGGGGGACAGGTGCCCACGAGCAGTACTTC.

The rearrangement joins TRBV4-2 to TRBJ2-1; 12 nucleotides align to TRBD2. After removal of 1 base from V and 2 bases from J, the junction contained 9 bases not matched to a gene. The CDR3 runs to 19 residues. Germline CDR1 is LGHNA and CDR2 is YNFKEQ. CDR3 sequence: CASSQGGLAGGPAYNEQFF. DNA of the CDR3: TGTGCCAGCAGCCAAGGAGGTCTAGCGGGGGGGCCCGCCTACAATGAGCAGTTCTTC.

This clone was counted a single time. The chain couples TRBV5-1 to TRBJ2-7; 9 nucleotides line up with TRBD1. Germline loops: CDR1 SGHRS, CDR2 YFSETQ. V lost 3 bases to trimming and J lost 3 bases; unmatched junction nucleotides: 10. CDR3 length: 16 residues. CDR3 in amino acids: CASSSTNRGQDYEQYF. In DNA, the CDR3 is TGCGCCAGCAGCTCTACCAACAGGGGGCAGGACTACGAGCAGTACTTC.

In its sample, this clone was seen once. The chain couples TRBV5-1 to TRBJ2-2; 9 bases line up with TRBD2. The V gene's germline CDR1 is SGHRS and CDR2 YFSETQ. The ends lost 7 bases at V and 4 bases at J; junction bases unmatched: 5. The CDR3 totals 14 residues. The CDR3 DNA reads TGCGCCAGCCCGCGGCGGGAGGGCACCGGGGAGCTGTTTTTT. This translates into CASPRREGTGELFF.

The rearrangement uses TRBV12-2 and TRBJ2-1; TRBD2, the table's D call, was not compared with the DNA. TRBV12-2 is described as a pseudogene. The CDR3 has 15 amino acids. The CDR3 protein is CASRPERGAGNEQFF. DNA for the CDR3: TGTGCAAGTCGCCCCGAACGCGGGGCGGGGAATGAGCAGTTCTTC.

The chain has TRBV7-2 and TRBJ2-1, with D perhaps matching TRBD2 (7 bases). Germline CDR1 and CDR2: SGHTA and FQGNSA. V lost 5 bases and J 2 bases, leaving 13 bases between the germline ends. The CDR3 is made up of 15 amino acids. CDR3 sequence: CASSEGGRPYNEQFF. As DNA, the CDR3 is TGTGCCAGCAGCGAGGGGGGGAGACCCTACAATGAGCAGTTCTTC.

The rearrangement uses TRBV30 and TRBJ2-7, with D perhaps TRBD1 (6 bases). Germline CDR1 is GTSNPN and CDR2 is SVGIG (reference sequence). Between the trimmed V and J ends, which lost 0 bases and 6 bases, there was a span of 12 bases. There are 13 residues in the CDR3. CDR3 region: CAWSVSGGAEQYF. CDR3 nucleotides: TGTGCCTGGAGTGTATCTGGGGGCGCCGAGCAGTACTTC.

The rearrangement uses TRBV27 and TRBJ2-3; maybe TRBD2 (6 bases). The CDR3 consists of 13 residues. V was pared by 8 bases and J by 2 bases, with 11 bases between. In germline, CDR1 is MNHEY, CDR2 SMNVEV (reference sequence). This CDR3 is CASRGSDTDTQYF. The CDR3 DNA reads as TGTGCCAGCCGGGGGTCGGACACAGATACGCAGTATTTT.

This sequence joins TRBV5-6 and TRBJ2-2; 10 nucleotides agree with TRBD2. Germline V gene lookup returns CDR1 SGHDT and CDR2 YYEEEE. Trimming took 5 bases from V and 6 from J; bases not matched to a gene: 7. This CDR3 has 15 residues. CDR3 DNA sequence: TGTGCCAGCAGGGCCCTAGCGGGGGAGCCCGGGGAGCTGTTTTTT. Translation: CASRALAGEPGELFF.

The rearrangement joins TRBV28 to TRBJ1-2, with unresolved D. Germline V gene sequence: CDR1 MDHEN, CDR2 SYDVKM. Trimming left V 1 base short and J 4 bases short, with 7 bases between. The CDR3 spans 13 residues. The CDR3 region has the DNA TGTGCCAGCAGTTTATTGGGGAGCTATGGCTACACCTTC. Amino acid sequence: CASSLLGSYGYTF.

The gene calls are TRBV2 and TRBJ2-7; TRBD1 matches 10 bases. The V segment lost 8 bases and the J segment 4 bases; nucleotides outside the gene matches: 8. The CDR3 has 14 residues. Germline V gene data show CDR1 as SNHLY and CDR2 as FYNNEI. The CDR3 sequence is CASFETGGEYEQYF. The CDR3 DNA follows: TGTGCCAGCTTTGAGACAGGGGGCGAATACGAGCAGTACTTC.

This chain joins TRBV2 and TRBJ2-5; 10 bases are shared with TRBD2. Germline CDR1 and CDR2: SNHLY and FYNNEI. The V gene end was trimmed by 1 base and the J gene end by 5 bases; junction bases not matched to a gene: 10. This CDR3 comprises 17 residues. In nucleotides, the CDR3 is TGTGCCAGCAGTGAAGGGTGTCTAGCGGGAGTCCGCGAGACCCAGTACTTC. Translation gives CASSEGCLAGVRETQYF.